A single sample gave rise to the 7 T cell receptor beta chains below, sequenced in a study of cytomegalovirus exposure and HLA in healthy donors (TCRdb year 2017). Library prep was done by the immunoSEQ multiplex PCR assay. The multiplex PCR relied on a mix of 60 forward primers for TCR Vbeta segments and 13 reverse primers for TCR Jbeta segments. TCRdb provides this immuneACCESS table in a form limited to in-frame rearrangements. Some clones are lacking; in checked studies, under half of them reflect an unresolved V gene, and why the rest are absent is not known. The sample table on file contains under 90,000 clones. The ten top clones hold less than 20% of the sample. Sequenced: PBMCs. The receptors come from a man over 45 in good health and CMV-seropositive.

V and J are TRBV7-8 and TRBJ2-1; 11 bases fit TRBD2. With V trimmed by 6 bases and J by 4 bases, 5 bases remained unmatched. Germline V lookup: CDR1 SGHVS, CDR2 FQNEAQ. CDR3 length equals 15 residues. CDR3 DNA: TGTGCCAGCAGACTAGGGACTAGCGGTTACAATGAGCAGTTCTTC. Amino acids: CASRLGTSGYNEQFF.

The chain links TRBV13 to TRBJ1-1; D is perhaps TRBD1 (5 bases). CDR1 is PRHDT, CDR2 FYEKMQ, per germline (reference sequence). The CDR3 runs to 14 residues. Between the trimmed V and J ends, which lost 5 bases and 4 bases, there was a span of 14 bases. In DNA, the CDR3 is TGTGCCAGCAGCCTCAACATGGACATCACTGAAGCTTTCTTT. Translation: CASSLNMDITEAFF.

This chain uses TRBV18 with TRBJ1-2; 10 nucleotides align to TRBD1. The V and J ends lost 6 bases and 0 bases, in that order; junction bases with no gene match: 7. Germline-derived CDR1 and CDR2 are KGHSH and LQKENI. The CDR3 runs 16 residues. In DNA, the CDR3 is TGTGCCAGCTCCTCAGACAGGGGGCAATCTAACTATGGCTACACCTTC. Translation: CASSSDRGQSNYGYTF.

The CDR3 spells CASSIATSGRETQYF. The CDR3 bases are TGTGCCAGTAGTATAGCGACTAGCGGGAGGGAGACCCAGTACTTC. The chain has TRBV19 and TRBJ2-5, with 13 bases fitting TRBD2. V was clipped by 1 base and J by 5 bases; unmatched bases: 1. Looked up from germline, CDR1 is LNHDA and CDR2 is SQIVND (reference sequence). The CDR3 has 15 amino acids.

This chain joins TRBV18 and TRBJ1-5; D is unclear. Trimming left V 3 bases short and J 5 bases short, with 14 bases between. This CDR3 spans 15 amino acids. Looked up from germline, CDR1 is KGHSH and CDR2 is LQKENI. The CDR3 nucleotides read TGTGCCAGCTCACCTGTCTCACGAGGAGATCAGCCCCAGCATTTT. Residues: CASSPVSRGDQPQHF. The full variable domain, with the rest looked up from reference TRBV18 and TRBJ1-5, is NAGVMQNPRHLVRRRGQEARLRCSPMKGHSHVYWYRQLPEEGLKFMVYLQKENIIDESGMPKERFSAEFPKEGPSILRIQQVVRGDSAAYFCASSPVSRGDQPQHFGDGTRLSIL.

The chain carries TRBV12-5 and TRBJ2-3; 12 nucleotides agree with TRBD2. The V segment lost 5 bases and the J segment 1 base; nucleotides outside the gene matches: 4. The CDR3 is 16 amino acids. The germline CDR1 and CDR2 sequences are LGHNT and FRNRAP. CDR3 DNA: TGTGCTAGTGGTCCCCGGACTAGCGGGGGCACAGATACGCAGTATTTT. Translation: CASGPRTSGGTDTQYF.

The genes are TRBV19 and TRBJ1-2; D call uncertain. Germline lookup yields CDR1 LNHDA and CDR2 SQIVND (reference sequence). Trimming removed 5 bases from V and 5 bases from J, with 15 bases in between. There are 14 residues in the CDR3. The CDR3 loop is CASSAGFDVYGYTF. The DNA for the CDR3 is TGTGCCAGTAGTGCGGGATTTGATGTTTATGGCTACACCTTC. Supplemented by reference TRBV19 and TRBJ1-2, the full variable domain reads DGGITQSPKYLFRKEGQNVTLSCEQNLNHDAMYWYRQDPGQGLRLIYYSQIVNDFQKGDIAEGYSVSREKKESFPLTVTSAQKNPTAFYLCASSAGFDVYGYTFGSGTRLTVV.